The T cell receptor (beta chain) described here comes from a study of blood T cell repertoires in COVID-19. The table came from immunoSEQ multiplex PCR; TCRdb's copy has only in-frame clones and leaves some out. This repertoire shows approximately 400,000 clones, approximately 87% found once; its top ten account for 1.3%. The sequence was collected from a man younger than 40 who had recovered from COVID-19. The sample consisted of PBMCs or T cells enriched from blood (not recorded which).

CDR3 nucleotides: TGTGCCAGCAGTGTATGGACAGGGAATCAGCCCCAGCATTTT. Its translation: CASSVWTGNQPQHF. The gene calls are TRBV2 and TRBJ1-5; 8 positions agree with TRBD1. Germline V gene lookup returns CDR1 SNHLY and CDR2 FYNNEI. The CDR3 contains 14 residues. The ends lost 4 bases at V and 4 bases at J; junction bases unmatched: 3.